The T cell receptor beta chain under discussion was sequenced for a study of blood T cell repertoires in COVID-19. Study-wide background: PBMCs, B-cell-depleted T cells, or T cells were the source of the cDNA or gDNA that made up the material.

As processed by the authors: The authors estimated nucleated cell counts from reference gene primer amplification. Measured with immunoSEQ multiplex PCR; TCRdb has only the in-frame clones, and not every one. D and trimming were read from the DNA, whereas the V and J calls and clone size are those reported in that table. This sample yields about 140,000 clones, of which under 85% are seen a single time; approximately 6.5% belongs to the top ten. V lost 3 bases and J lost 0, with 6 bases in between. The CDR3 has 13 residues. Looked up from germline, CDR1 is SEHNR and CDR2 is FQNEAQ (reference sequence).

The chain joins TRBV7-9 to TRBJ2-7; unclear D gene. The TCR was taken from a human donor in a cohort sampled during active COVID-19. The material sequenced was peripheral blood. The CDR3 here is CASSFGSSYEQYF. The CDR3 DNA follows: TGTGCCAGCAGCTTCGGGTCCTCCTACGAGCAGTACTTC.